This TCR beta chain was found in a study of T cell repertoires in cytomegalovirus infection. Study in general: Evidence of both CMV infection and a matching HLA type came from public TCR beta signatures.

This clonotype was seen a few times. Its target is not known. TCRdb fed the reads into MiXCR, producing one record per CDR3 protein. The table has 350,000 to 550,000 distinct CDR3 sequences, under 40% seen once; the top ten hold roughly an eighth. Broader study findings: Dominant in the ex vivo response were TCR beta clonotypes restricted by HLA-C and specific for CMV. Identification of carriers of CMV plus the relevant HLA was achieved through cumulative public TCR beta family frequency.

Trimming left V 10 bases short and J 7 bases short, with 29 bases between. The CDR3 loop spans 17 amino acids. Germline-derived CDR1 and CDR2 are MNHEY and SVGEGT. This rearrangement joins TRBV6-2 or TRBV6-3 to TRBJ2-1; D gene ambiguous. Sample: PBMCs. This clonotype originated in a human donor in good health (CMV status not recorded). Some clones in this sample may be carry-over from other donors' samples. The CDR3 protein is CATLTWAHGPTGNEQFF. CDR3 DNA sequence: TGTGCCACCTTAACCTGGGCGCATGGACCCACGGGTAATGAGCAGTTCTTC.